This record covers a single T cell receptor (beta chain). The antigen is unknown. This specimen comes from a study of T-cell memory formation after mild COVID-19. Germline CDR1 is KGHSH and CDR2 is LQKENI. This CDR3 contains 16 residues. V dropped 3 bases and J dropped 3; count of bases not matched to a gene: 10. Study results and caveats: Largely, contracting CD4+ clones fell within CM and EM, and contracting CD8+ clones within EMRA. Clones that contracted from day 15 to 85 had balanced CD4/CD8; later expanders were CD4+ biased. There were some responding clones in pre-infection memory, which suggested that cross-reactive memory had joined.

MiXCR, run by TCRdb on the 5' RACE reads, gives a single entry per CDR3 protein. Here the sample spans about 140,000 distinct CDR3 sequences, around 13% being singletons. The chain couples TRBV18 to TRBJ1-2; TRBD1 agrees at 7 bases. Sequencing was carried out using PBMCs or a T cell subset sorted from them (not recorded which). The TCR was taken from an adult woman who had mild COVID-19 (a few samples of this study predate the infection). Cell type and time point are not known. The CDR3 sequence is CASSPTPGGFHYGYTF. The CDR3 nucleotides are TGTGCCAGCTCACCGACACCAGGGGGATTTCACTATGGCTACACCTTC.